The next 17 T cell receptor beta chains were all read from a single sample in a study of blood T cell repertoires in COVID-19. Only in-frame clones appear in the TCRdb table, and some are missing; sequencing was by immunoSEQ multiplex PCR. The table has roughly 180,000 clones, 85% to 90% seen once. The sample consisted of peripheral blood. The receptors were gathered from a woman aged 60-75 years with acute or convalescent COVID-19.

This chain connects TRBV9 to TRBJ2-7; TRBD2 matches at 7 bases. This CDR3 is built from 14 residues. With 0 bases clipped from V and 2 bases from J, the junction kept 2 bases outside the gene matches. Germline lookup yields CDR1 SGDLS and CDR2 YYNGEE. The CDR3 protein is CASSVAGTTYEQYF. In nucleotides, the CDR3 is TGTGCCAGCAGCGTAGCGGGGACTACCTACGAGCAGTACTTC.

V is TRBV2 and J is TRBJ1-2, with D unclear. Looked up from germline, CDR1 is SNHLY and CDR2 is FYNNEI. The CDR3 runs 13 residues. Trimming removed 4 bases at V and 3 bases at J, with 9 bases between. The CDR3 here is CASSATEDYGYTF. For the CDR3, the DNA is TGTGCCAGCAGTGCTACAGAAGACTATGGCTACACCTTC.

This clone was seen a few times. Other nucleotide sequences from this sample produce the same CDR3. The V gene is TRBV5-1, the J gene TRBJ1-2, with 7 bases that match TRBD1. Trimming removed 2 bases from V and 3 bases from J; junction bases left unmatched: 1. Germline assignment: CDR1 SGHRS and CDR2 YFSETQ. The CDR3 totals 13 residues. The CDR3 DNA sequence: TGCGCCAGCAGCTTTACAGGGGACTATGGCTACACCTTC. It yields the protein CASSFTGDYGYTF.

This clone was seen only once. The V call is TRBV5-1, the J call TRBJ1-1; perhaps TRBD1 as D (5 bases). CDR3 size: 15 residues. Germline CDR1 SGHRS, CDR2 YFSETQ. Deletions cut 0 bases from V and 0 bases from J, with 9 bases between. The CDR3 protein is CASSLGQNMNTEAFF. CDR3 sequence (DNA): TGCGCCAGCAGCTTGGGACAGAACATGAACACTGAAGCTTTCTTT.

This clone was recorded only once. This chain uses TRBV19 with TRBJ1-2; the D is unclear. Trimming cost V 3 bases and J 0 bases, with 8 bases left between them. From germline, CDR1 is LNHDA and CDR2 SQIVND (reference sequence). This CDR3 comprises 14 residues. CDR3 nucleotides: TGTGCCAGTAGTATGCGGCCGGCTAACTATGGCTACACCTTC. Its translation is CASSMRPANYGYTF.

This chain links TRBV4-2 with TRBJ2-5; 8 positions match TRBD2. The CDR3 is 15 amino acids. Trimming at V came to 2 bases and at J to 5 bases, leaving 7 bases not matched to a gene. Germline V lookup: CDR1 LGHNA, CDR2 YNFKEQ. The CDR3 nucleotides are TGTGCCAGCAGCCAATCGACTAGCGCGGGGGAGACCCAGTACTTC. Amino acids: CASSQSTSAGETQYF.

The chain joins TRBV19 to TRBJ1-2; 10 bases agree with TRBD1. The CDR3 runs 16 residues. Germline V gene lookup returns CDR1 LNHDA and CDR2 SQIVND (reference sequence). V lost 3 bases and J lost 2; bases outside the gene matches: 6. CDR3 residues: CASSIKRQGANYGYTF. DNA of the CDR3: TGTGCCAGTAGTATTAAACGACAGGGGGCGAACTATGGCTACACCTTC.

V is TRBV28 and J is TRBJ1-1; D unresolved. CDR1 is MDHEN, CDR2 SYDVKM, per germline. V lost 3 bases, J lost 5 bases, and 13 bases lay in between. The CDR3 extends over 14 amino acids. CDR3 sequence: CASSFPAGRTEAFF. The DNA of the CDR3 is TGTGCCAGCAGTTTCCCAGCGGGGAGAACTGAAGCTTTCTTT.

The V and J genes are TRBV5-1 and TRBJ2-5, with 7 bases that match TRBD1. CDR3 length equals 13 residues. Germline V gives CDR1 SGHRS, CDR2 YFSETQ. The V gene end was trimmed by 4 bases and the J gene end by 5 bases; junction bases not matched to a gene: 5. The CDR3 loop reads CASSQQGRETQYF. CDR3 DNA sequence: TGCGCCAGCAGCCAACAGGGGCGGGAGACCCAGTACTTC.

The chain links TRBV5-1 to TRBJ1-6; 10 bases fit TRBD1. Germline CDR1 is SGHRS and CDR2 is YFSETQ. This CDR3 region has 20 residues. The V and J ends lost 1 base and 8 bases, in that order; junction bases with no gene match: 18. The CDR3 is CASSLSGYWGQGKTDSPLHF. The CDR3 coding sequence is TGCGCCAGCAGCTTGAGTGGGTACTGGGGACAGGGGAAGACGGATTCACCCCTCCACTTT. Filled out from reference TRBV5-1 and TRBJ1-6, the complete variable domain reads KAGVTQTPRYLIKTRGQQVTLSCSPISGHRSVSWYQQTPGQGLQFLFEYFSETQRNKGNFPGRFSGRQFSNSRSEMNVSTLELGDSALYLCASSLSGYWGQGKTDSPLHFGNGTRLTVT.

CDR3 region: CASSPAGERMNTEAFF. The CDR3 nucleotides are TGTGCCAGCAGCCCGGCAGGCGAACGAATGAACACTGAAGCTTTCTTT. The V gene is TRBV5-4, the J gene TRBJ1-1; D uncertain. Trimming shortened V by 4 bases and J by 0 bases, and 16 bases separated the two germline ends. Germline assignment: CDR1 SGHNT and CDR2 YYREEE (reference sequence). The CDR3 spans 16 residues.

This clone occurred a few times. J is TRBJ1-1 and V is TRBV19; 9 nucleotides align to TRBD1. Trimming at V came to 5 bases and at J to 0 bases, leaving 7 bases not matched to a gene. From germline, CDR1 is LNHDA and CDR2 SQIVND (reference sequence). The CDR3 is made up of 16 amino acids. The CDR3 DNA sequence: TGTGCCAGTAGTCCCCGACAGGGGGACATGAACACTGAAGCTTTCTTT. It translates to CASSPRQGDMNTEAFF. Full variable domain (remainder filled in from reference TRBV19 and TRBJ1-1): DGGITQSPKYLFRKEGQNVTLSCEQNLNHDAMYWYRQDPGQGLRLIYYSQIVNDFQKGDIAEGYSVSREKKESFPLTVTSAQKNPTAFYLCASSPRQGDMNTEAFFGQGTRLTVV.

This chain joins TRBV19 and TRBJ1-1, with a possible D match to TRBD1 (6 bases). Between the trimmed V and J ends, which lost 6 bases and 7 bases, there was a span of 15 bases. This CDR3 has 13 residues. Per germline, CDR1 LNHDA and CDR2 SQIVND (reference sequence). Here the CDR3 reads CASSAHSTGEAFF. CDR3 DNA sequence: TGTGCCAGTAGCGCCCACTCGACAGGTGAAGCTTTCTTT.

The V call is TRBV27, the J call TRBJ2-1; D remains unclear. Looked up from germline, CDR1 is MNHEY and CDR2 is SMNVEV (reference sequence). Trimming took 7 bases from V and 0 from J, leaving 13 bases between them. This CDR3 spans 15 amino acids. The CDR3 protein is CASTRSWSSYNEQFF. CDR3 nucleotides: TGTGCCAGCACTAGAAGCTGGAGCTCCTACAATGAGCAGTTCTTC.

This chain connects TRBV5-4 to TRBJ2-7; the D gene is possibly TRBD2 (6 bases). V lost 0 bases and J 6 bases, leaving 10 bases between the germline ends. Germline loops: CDR1 SGHNT, CDR2 YYREEE (reference sequence). This CDR3 contains 13 residues. CDR3 nucleotide sequence: TGTGCCAGCAGCTTGGCCGGGACTCGCGAGCAGTACGTC. As protein: CASSLAGTREQYV.

This clone was recorded once. The chain is built from TRBV28 and TRBJ2-7; maybe TRBD2 (6 bases). This CDR3 spans 16 amino acids. Germline-derived CDR1 and CDR2 are MDHEN and SYDVKM. Trimming cost V 2 bases and J 3 bases, with 17 bases left between them. The CDR3 protein is CASSLPTGTGIYEQYF. The CDR3 DNA reads as TGTGCCAGCAGTTTACCTACCGGGACTGGGATCTACGAGCAGTACTTC.

This clone was seen only once. This chain uses TRBV7-8 with TRBJ2-4, with D perhaps matching TRBD1 (6 bases). Germline V gene sequence: CDR1 SGHVS, CDR2 FQNEAQ. There are 17 residues in the CDR3. V was clipped by 2 bases and J by 0 bases, with 14 bases between them. CDR3 in amino acids: CASSLLPTGSAKNIQYF. CDR3 bases: TGTGCCAGCAGCTTACTCCCGACAGGTTCAGCCAAAAACATTCAGTACTTC.